The 5 T cell receptor beta chains in this list originate from one sample, sequenced in a study of identical twins (dated by TCRdb to 2016 to 2017). The library was built by means of 5' RACE. Sequencing relied on an Illumina HiSeq 2000. TCRdb trimmed the raw reads at Q25, called clones with MiXCR and kept productive beta chains. Every CDR3 protein is listed once, alongside the most common genes and DNA of its rows. This sample lists roughly 1.6 million distinct CDR3 sequences; under 35% were detected once. The ten top clones hold about 0.27% of the sample. Sequencing input: cord blood. The origin of the receptors is a newborn girl in good health.

This clonotype was counted only a few times. V gene TRBV20-1 combines with J gene TRBJ2-4; D may be TRBD1 or TRBD2 (5 bases each). The V gene lost 3 bases and the J gene lost 0 bases, with 12 bases spanning the gap. The CDR3 contains 15 residues. The germline CDR1 and CDR2 sequences are DFQATT and SNEGSKA (reference sequence). Here the CDR3 reads CSASGGLLAKNIQYF. The CDR3 coding sequence is TGCAGTGCTAGTGGGGGATTACTAGCCAAAAACATTCAGTACTTC.

This clonotype has a handful of counts. The rearrangement uses TRBV7-9 and TRBJ1-2; 7 bases map to TRBD1. J lost 0 bases, V lost 11 bases, and 6 bases had no gene match. This CDR3 contains 13 residues. CDR1 SEHNR and CDR2 FQNEAQ come from the germline V gene (reference sequence). The CDR3 bases are TGTGCCTTAACGGGGACAGCTAACTATGGCTACACCTTC. Translation gives CALTGTANYGYTF.

The V call is TRBV29-1, the J call TRBJ1-1, with D hard to call. V was trimmed by 4 bases and J by 9 bases, leaving 12 bases between them. Per the germline V gene, CDR1 is SQVTM and CDR2 is ANQGSEA. The CDR3 has 11 amino acids. The CDR3 DNA reads TGCAGCGTTGGAACGGGAAGACAAGCTTTCTTT. Translated, it gives CSVGTGRQAFF.

The chain carries TRBV12-3 or TRBV12-4 and TRBJ1-2; no definite D call. This CDR3 is built from 15 residues. Trimming took off 8 bases at V and 8 bases at J, with 24 bases between the two ends. CDR3 sequence reads: CASLLGGRRVEGYTF. CDR3 nucleotide sequence: TGTGCCAGCTTGCTCGGCGGACGGCGTGTGGAGGGCTACACCTTC.

The DNA for the CDR3 is TGCGCCAGCAGCCAAGATAAAGGGGAGGGCCCTATCCCCTACGAGCAGTTCTTC. As protein: CASSQDKGEGPIPYEQFF. This sequence joins TRBV4-1 and TRBJ2-1; 7 positions match TRBD2. Trimming removed 0 bases from V and 10 bases from J; junction bases left unmatched: 18. CDR3 length: 18 amino acids. Germline CDR1 reads MGHRA; CDR2 reads YSYEKL.